The rows below give T cell receptor beta chains drawn from one sample of a study of blood T cell repertoires in COVID-19. Sequencing used immunoSEQ multiplex PCR; TCRdb keeps in-frame clones, though not all of them. The data hold approximately 150,000 clones, with 87% observed a single time. The sequenced sample consisted of peripheral blood. The source is a man in his forties or fifties who had recovered from COVID-19. CDR3s include the opening cysteine and the closing phenylalanine or tryptophan. Fields, in order: J gene, V gene, CDR3 protein.

TRBJ1-4 | TRBV6-1 | CASSEATTVAGEKLFF
TRBJ1-2 | TRBV5-1 | CASSLSTGDYGYTF
TRBJ1-2 | TRBV19 | CASSPQGQGLYGYTF
TRBJ2-1 | TRBV9 | CASSVSGGQHNEQFF
TRBJ1-4 | TRBV27 | CASSFWTGRSEKLFF
TRBJ2-7 | TRBV5-6 | CASSLDRGEQYF
TRBJ1-2 | TRBV14 | CASSQVRGLGYTF
TRBJ2-2 | TRBV16 | CASSQSRGTGELFF
TRBJ2-7 | TRBV6-2/TRBV6-3 | CASSYSEVNYEQYF
TRBJ1-1 | TRBV5-6 | CASSPQGRTEAFF
TRBJ1-5 | TRBV9 | CASSVDGISNQPQHF
TRBJ2-3 | TRBV5-6 | CASSPNTGTSYTDTQYF
TRBJ1-1 | TRBV11-1 | CASSLPDSNMNTEAFF
TRBJ2-7 | TRBV11-2 | CASSLSNVGTVYEQYF
TRBJ2-1 | TRBV4-3 | CASSQDTGQGGEQFF
TRBJ2-7 | TRBV5-1 | CASSLARDKETYEQYF
TRBJ2-1 | TRBV15 | CATSRDRGASHNEQFF
TRBJ2-5 | TRBV11-3 | CASSRDRAETQYF
TRBJ2-7 | TRBV5-1 | CASSPLPGQGPYEQYF
TRBJ1-1 | TRBV7-8 | CASSPLGRVLAFF
TRBJ2-7 | TRBV6-1 | CASSEFQGRMSYEQYF
TRBJ1-2 | TRBV25-1 | CASSESGDSIYGYTF
TRBJ2-7 | TRBV7-8 | CASSFGQGTPNF
TRBJ2-7 | TRBV4-3 | CASSQDSVEVLGEQYF
TRBJ1-2 | TRBV2 | CASSEGRGLGYTF
TRBJ2-7 | TRBV19 | CASSISGTSSRWSYEQYF
TRBJ2-5 | TRBV18 | CASSPGQGRSETQYF
TRBJ2-3 | TRBV4-3 | CASSPVVGATTDTQYF
TRBJ2-7 | TRBV2 | CASRGGQAYEQYF
TRBJ1-1 | TRBV4-1 | CASSQGQGRRGDTEAFF
TRBJ1-2 | TRBV19 | CASSIMYREGYTF
TRBJ1-2 | TRBV19 | CASSVPGQGGYGYTF
TRBJ2-2 | TRBV19 | CASTPPGGGPGELFF
TRBJ2-4 | TRBV19 | CASSTPSGDEDIQYF
TRBJ1-1 | TRBV5-5 | CASNNRDRGYTEAFF
TRBJ2-4 | TRBV5-1 | CASSFRQGANIQYF
TRBJ1-4 | TRBV4-1 | CASSQDGGVGLFF
TRBJ2-1 | TRBV3-1/TRBV3-2 | CASSQGVFSGGYNEQFF
TRBJ1-1 | TRBV2 | CASSSRRVGTEAFF
TRBJ2-2 | TRBV6-5 | CASSYSGASRAGELFF
TRBJ2-7 | TRBV6-5 | CASSNRDFYEQYF
TRBJ1-1 | TRBV5-1 | CASRVPGGTEAFF
TRBJ1-1 | TRBV9 | CASSPRTGGTEAFF
TRBJ1-1 | TRBV6-5 | CASGGGAVNTEAFF
TRBJ2-2 | TRBV7-9 | CASSLGQGHTGELFF
TRBJ1-5 | TRBV7-2 | CASSLEADSNQPQHF
TRBJ2-5 | TRBV19 | CASSTQEGLETQYF
TRBJ2-4 | TRBV7-9 | CASSLLGQGAKNIQYF
TRBJ2-5 | TRBV6-5 | CASNLAQGVGETQYF
TRBJ1-1 | TRBV12-3/TRBV12-4 | CASSLFRGTEAFF